This passage covers 10 T cell receptor beta chains from one sample sequenced in a study of T cell responses to AZD1222 COVID-19 vaccine. The table came from immunoSEQ multiplex PCR; TCRdb's copy has only in-frame clones and leaves some out. The sample holds 65,000 to 85,000 clones; about 91% are singletons and the top ten take 9% to 10%. The sample in question was peripheral blood, obtained 28 days after the second dose of the MenACWY control vaccine. The receptors here all came from an adult who received the MenACWY meningococcal vaccine as a control.

The DNA for the CDR3 is TGTGCCAGCAGCGTACAAGCGGCCGACGGGACCCAGTACTTC. Translation: CASSVQAADGTQYF. The chain employs TRBV9 and TRBJ2-5, with D perhaps matching TRBD2 (5 bases). The CDR3 is 14 residues long. Germline V gives CDR1 SGDLS, CDR2 YYNGEE. The V gene lost 1 base and the J gene lost 7 bases, with 14 bases spanning the gap.

This chain connects TRBV28 to TRBJ1-2, with 9 positions matching TRBD1. The CDR3 extends over 16 amino acids. The ends lost 2 bases at V and 4 bases at J; junction bases unmatched: 8. Germline V CDR1 and CDR2: MDHEN, SYDVKM. Here the CDR3 DNA reads TGTGCCAGCAGTTTAGGCGGGACAGGGAATGTCTATGGCTACACCTTC. Amino acid sequence: CASSLGGTGNVYGYTF.

The DNA of the CDR3 is TGTGCCAGCACCCTCGGGGTTGATCTCGAGCAGTACTTC. Translated, it gives CASTLGVDLEQYF. This sequence joins TRBV7-9 and TRBJ2-7, with D maybe TRBD2 (5 bases). Deletions cut 7 bases from V and 6 bases from J, with 16 bases between. CDR3 length: 13 amino acids. In germline, CDR1 is SEHNR, CDR2 FQNEAQ (reference sequence).

The chain links TRBV29-1 to TRBJ2-7; 11 nucleotides agree with TRBD1. J gave up 3 bases and V 1 base, and 2 bases lay outside the gene matches. The germline V gene has CDR1 SQVTM and CDR2 ANQGSEA. The CDR3 runs to 14 residues. The CDR3 DNA follows: TGCAGCGTTGAAGTGGGACAGGGGGTCTACGAGCAGTACTTC. Translated, it gives CSVEVGQGVYEQYF.

The chain carries TRBV28 and TRBJ2-1, with D uncertain. CDR1 and CDR2 (germline): MDHEN, SYDVKM. The length of the CDR3 is 14 residues. V lost 5 bases and J 9 bases, leaving 17 bases between the germline ends. The CDR3, as DNA: TGTGCCAGCAGTCCTCCAAATACGGTTTCTGAGCAGTTCTTC. This gives the protein CASSPPNTVSEQFF.

The rearrangement links TRBV28 to TRBJ2-3; D unclear. This CDR3 has 15 amino acids. Germline lookup yields CDR1 MDHEN and CDR2 SYDVKM. With 2 bases removed from V and 0 bases from J, the gap between germline ends came to 9 bases. CDR3 sequence reads: CASSLEVRSTDTQYF. The CDR3 region has the DNA TGTGCCAGCAGTTTAGAGGTCCGAAGCACAGATACGCAGTATTTT.

The V gene is TRBV9, the J gene TRBJ2-1; D is possibly TRBD1 (5 bases). Germline V gives CDR1 SGDLS, CDR2 YYNGEE. V dropped 0 bases and J dropped 5 bases, with 12 bases sitting between them. The CDR3 loop spans 15 amino acids. The CDR3 loop reads CASSVGWGPNNEQFF. DNA for the CDR3: TGTGCCAGCAGCGTAGGTTGGGGCCCCAACAATGAGCAGTTCTTC.

By its share, this clone is medium-sized (0.01 to 0.1%). The chain employs TRBV7-8 and TRBJ1-2; 12 bases line up with TRBD1. Germline V lookup: CDR1 SGHVS, CDR2 FQNEAQ. The CDR3 has 16 amino acids. J was trimmed by 4 bases and V by 4 bases; bases with no gene match: 7. CDR3 DNA sequence: TGTGCCAGCAGCTCTGGGACAGGGGGCGCTGGCTATGGCTACACCTTC. Translation gives CASSSGTGGAGYGYTF.

The chain is built from TRBV7-9 and TRBJ2-2; no reliable D call. This CDR3 is 16 amino acids long. Germline CDR1 SEHNR, CDR2 FQNEAQ (reference sequence). Trimming took 5 bases from V and 4 from J, leaving 17 bases between them. The CDR3 spells CASSLEETPLTGELFF. Here the CDR3 DNA reads TGTGCCAGCAGCCTTGAGGAGACCCCTCTCACCGGGGAGCTGTTTTTT.

Points on this clone: The conserved closing phenylalanine or tryptophan is absent in this CDR3, likely reflecting a read error. The rearrangement joins TRBV11-1 to TRBJ2-7, with 7 bases that match TRBD1. Trimming at V came to 2 bases and at J to 0 bases, leaving 7 bases not matched to a gene. CDR1 and CDR2 (germline): SGHAT, FQDESV (reference sequence). The CDR3 runs 16 residues. CDR3: CASSLFRGQSSYEQYL. The CDR3 region has the DNA TGTGCCAGCAGCTTATTTCGGGGACAGAGCTCCTACGAGCAGTACCTC.